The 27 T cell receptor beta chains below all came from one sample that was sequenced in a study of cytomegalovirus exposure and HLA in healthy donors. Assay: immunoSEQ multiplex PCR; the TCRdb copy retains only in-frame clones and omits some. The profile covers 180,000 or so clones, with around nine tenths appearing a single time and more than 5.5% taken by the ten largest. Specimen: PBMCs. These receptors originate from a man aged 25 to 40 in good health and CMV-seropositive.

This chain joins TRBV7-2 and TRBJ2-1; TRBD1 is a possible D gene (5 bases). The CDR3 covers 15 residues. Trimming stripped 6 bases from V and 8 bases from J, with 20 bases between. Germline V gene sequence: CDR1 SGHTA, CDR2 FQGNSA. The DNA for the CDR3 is TGTGCCAGCAGTCTCGCTGGGGCGGCCTGGGATGAGCAGTTCTTC. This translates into CASSLAGAAWDEQFF.

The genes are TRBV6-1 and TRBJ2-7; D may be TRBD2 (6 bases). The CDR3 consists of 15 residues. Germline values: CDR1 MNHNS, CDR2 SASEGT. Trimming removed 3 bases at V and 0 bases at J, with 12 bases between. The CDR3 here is CASSEGTSSSYEQYF. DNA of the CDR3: TGTGCCAGCAGTGAGGGGACTTCAAGCTCCTACGAGCAGTACTTC.

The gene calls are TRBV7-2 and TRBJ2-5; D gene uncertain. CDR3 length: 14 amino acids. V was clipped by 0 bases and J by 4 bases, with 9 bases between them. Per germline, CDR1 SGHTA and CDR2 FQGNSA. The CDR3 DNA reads TGTGCCAGCAGCTTAGCCCAGTTACGAGAGACCCAGTACTTC. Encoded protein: CASSLAQLRETQYF.

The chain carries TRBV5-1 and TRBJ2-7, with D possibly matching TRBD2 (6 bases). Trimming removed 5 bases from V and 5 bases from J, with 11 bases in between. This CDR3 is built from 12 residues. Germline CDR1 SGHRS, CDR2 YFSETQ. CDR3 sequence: CASRSEGHEQYF. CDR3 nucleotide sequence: TGCGCCAGCAGGTCGGAGGGCCACGAGCAGTACTTC.

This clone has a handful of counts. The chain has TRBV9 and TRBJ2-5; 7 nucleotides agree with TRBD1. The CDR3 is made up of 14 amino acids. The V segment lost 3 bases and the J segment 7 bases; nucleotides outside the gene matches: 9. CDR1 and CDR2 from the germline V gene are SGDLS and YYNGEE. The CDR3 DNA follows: TGTGCCAGCAGCGCGTTTGACAGGGCCGGGACCCAGTACTTC. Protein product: CASSAFDRAGTQYF.

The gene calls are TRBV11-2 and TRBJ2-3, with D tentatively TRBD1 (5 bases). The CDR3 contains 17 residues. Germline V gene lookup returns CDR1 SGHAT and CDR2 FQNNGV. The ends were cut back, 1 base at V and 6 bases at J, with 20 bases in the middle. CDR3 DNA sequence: TGTGCCAGCAGCTTAGTGATACTGGGGCCCCCCGTGGATACGCAGTATTTT. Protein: CASSLVILGPPVDTQYF.

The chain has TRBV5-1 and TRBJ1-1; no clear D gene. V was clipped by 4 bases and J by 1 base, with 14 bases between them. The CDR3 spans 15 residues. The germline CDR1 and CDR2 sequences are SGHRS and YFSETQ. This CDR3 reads CASSNSMAGNTEAFF. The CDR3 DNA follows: TGCGCCAGCAGCAACTCGATGGCAGGGAACACTGAAGCTTTCTTT. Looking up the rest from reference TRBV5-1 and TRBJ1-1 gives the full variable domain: KAGVTQTPRYLIKTRGQQVTLSCSPISGHRSVSWYQQTPGQGLQFLFEYFSETQRNKGNFPGRFSGRQFSNSRSEMNVSTLELGDSALYLCASSNSMAGNTEAFFGQGTRLTVV.

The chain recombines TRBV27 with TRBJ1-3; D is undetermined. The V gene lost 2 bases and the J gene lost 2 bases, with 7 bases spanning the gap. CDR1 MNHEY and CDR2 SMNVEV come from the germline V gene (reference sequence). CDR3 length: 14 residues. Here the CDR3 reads CASSLERTGNTIYF. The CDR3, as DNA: TGTGCCAGCAGTTTAGAGAGGACTGGAAACACCATATATTTT.

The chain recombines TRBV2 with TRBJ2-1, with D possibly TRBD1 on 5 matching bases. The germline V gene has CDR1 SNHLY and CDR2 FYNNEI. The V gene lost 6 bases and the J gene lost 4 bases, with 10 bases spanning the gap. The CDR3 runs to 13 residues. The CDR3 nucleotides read TGTGCCAGCAGCAAGGGGCTATACAATGAGCAGTTCTTC. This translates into CASSKGLYNEQFF.

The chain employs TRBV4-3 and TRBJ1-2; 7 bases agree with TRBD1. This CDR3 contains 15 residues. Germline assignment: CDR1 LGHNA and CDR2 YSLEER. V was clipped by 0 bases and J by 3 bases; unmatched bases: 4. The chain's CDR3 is CASSQEMGTDYGYTF. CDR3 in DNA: TGCGCCAGCAGCCAAGAAATGGGGACAGACTATGGCTACACCTTC.

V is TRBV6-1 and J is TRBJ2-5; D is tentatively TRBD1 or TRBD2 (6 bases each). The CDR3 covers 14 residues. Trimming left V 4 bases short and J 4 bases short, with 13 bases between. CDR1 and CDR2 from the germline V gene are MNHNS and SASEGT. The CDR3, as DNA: TGTGCCAGCAGTGCACAAGGGGGGCGAGAGACCCAGTACTTC. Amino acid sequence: CASSAQGGRETQYF.

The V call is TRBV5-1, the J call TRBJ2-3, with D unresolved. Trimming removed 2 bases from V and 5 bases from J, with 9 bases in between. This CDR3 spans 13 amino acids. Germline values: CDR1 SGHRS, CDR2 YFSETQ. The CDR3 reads CASSFLHGDTQYF. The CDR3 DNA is TGCGCCAGCAGCTTCCTACATGGAGATACGCAGTATTTT.

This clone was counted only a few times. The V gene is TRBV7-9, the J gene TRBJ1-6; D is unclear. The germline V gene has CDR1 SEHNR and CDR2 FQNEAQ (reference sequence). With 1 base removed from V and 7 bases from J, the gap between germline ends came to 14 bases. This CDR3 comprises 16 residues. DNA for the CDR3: TGTGCCAGCAGCTTAGGAAAGTATGGTCCGAATTCACCCCTCCACTTT. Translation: CASSLGKYGPNSPLHF.

The CDR3 protein is CASSEVFFSAYEQYF. The CDR3 nucleotides read TGTGCCAGCAGTGAAGTATTCTTCAGTGCCTACGAGCAGTACTTC. The rearrangement links TRBV6-1 to TRBJ2-7; D call uncertain. Germline V CDR1 and CDR2: MNHNS, SASEGT. There are 15 residues in the CDR3. The V end lost 1 base, the J end lost 2 bases, and 12 bases lay between the germline ends.

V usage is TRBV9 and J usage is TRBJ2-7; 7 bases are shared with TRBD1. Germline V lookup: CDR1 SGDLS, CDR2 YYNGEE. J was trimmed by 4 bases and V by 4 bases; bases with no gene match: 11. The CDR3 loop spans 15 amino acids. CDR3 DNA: TGTGCCAGCAGCTCTCAACCGGGACAGTTTTACGAGCAGTACTTC. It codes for CASSSQPGQFYEQYF.

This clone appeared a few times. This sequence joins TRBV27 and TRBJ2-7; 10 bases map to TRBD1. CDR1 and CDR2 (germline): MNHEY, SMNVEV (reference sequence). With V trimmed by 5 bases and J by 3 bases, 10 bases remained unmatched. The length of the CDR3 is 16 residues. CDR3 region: CASSQSGTGVNYEQYF. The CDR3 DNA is TGTGCCAGCAGTCAATCCGGGACAGGGGTGAACTACGAGCAGTACTTC.

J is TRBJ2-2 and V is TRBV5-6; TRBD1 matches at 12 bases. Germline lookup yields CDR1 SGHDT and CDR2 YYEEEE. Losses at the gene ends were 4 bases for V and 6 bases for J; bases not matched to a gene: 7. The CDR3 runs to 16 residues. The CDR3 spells CASSRDRGRGAGELFF. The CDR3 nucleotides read TGTGCCAGCAGCAGGGACAGGGGGCGAGGAGCCGGGGAGCTGTTTTTT.

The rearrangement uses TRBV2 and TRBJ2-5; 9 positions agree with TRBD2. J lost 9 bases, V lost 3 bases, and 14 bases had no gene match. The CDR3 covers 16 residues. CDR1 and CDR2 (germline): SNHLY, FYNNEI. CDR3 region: CASSEGLAGRQRAQYF. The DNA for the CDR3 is TGTGCCAGCAGTGAGGGGCTAGCGGGGAGACAAAGGGCCCAGTACTTC. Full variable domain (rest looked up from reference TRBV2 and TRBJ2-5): EPEVTQTPSHQVTQMGQEVILRCVPISNHLYFYWYRQILGQKVEFLVSFYNNEISEKSEIFDDQFSVERPDGSNFTLKIRSTKLEDSAMYFCASSEGLAGRQRAQYFGPGTRLLVL.

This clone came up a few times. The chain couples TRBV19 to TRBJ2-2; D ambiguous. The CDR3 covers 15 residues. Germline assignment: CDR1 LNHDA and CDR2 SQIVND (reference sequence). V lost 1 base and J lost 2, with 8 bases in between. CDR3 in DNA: TGTGCCAGTAGTATAGCGTCAGGTAACACCGGGGAGCTGTTTTTT. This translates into CASSIASGNTGELFF.

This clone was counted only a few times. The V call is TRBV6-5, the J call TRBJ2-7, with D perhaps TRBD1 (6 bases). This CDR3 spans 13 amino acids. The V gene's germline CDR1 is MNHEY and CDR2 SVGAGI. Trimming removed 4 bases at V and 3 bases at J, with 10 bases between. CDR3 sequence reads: CASSLTGIYEQYF. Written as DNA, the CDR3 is TGTGCCAGCAGTTTGACAGGAATCTACGAGCAGTACTTC.

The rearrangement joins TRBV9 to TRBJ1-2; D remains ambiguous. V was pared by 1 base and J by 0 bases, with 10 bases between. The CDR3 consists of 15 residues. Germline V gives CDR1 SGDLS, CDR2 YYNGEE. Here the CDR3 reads CASSVLQDPNYGYTF. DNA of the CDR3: TGTGCCAGCAGCGTACTGCAGGACCCTAACTATGGCTACACCTTC.

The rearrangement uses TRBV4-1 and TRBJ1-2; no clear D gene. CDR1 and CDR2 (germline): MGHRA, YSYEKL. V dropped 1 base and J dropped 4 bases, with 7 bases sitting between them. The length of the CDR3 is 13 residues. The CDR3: CASSQARGYGYTF. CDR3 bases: TGCGCCAGCAGCCAAGCGAGAGGCTATGGCTACACCTTC.

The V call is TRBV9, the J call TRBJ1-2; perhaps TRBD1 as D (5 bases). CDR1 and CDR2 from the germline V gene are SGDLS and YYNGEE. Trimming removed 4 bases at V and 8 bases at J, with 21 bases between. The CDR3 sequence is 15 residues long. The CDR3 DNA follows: TGTGCCAGCAGCTCGGGGGAGGGCAGGGCGAGAGGCTACACCTTC. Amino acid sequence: CASSSGEGRARGYTF. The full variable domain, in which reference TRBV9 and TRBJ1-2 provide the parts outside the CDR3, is DSGVTQTPKHLITATGQRVTLRCSPRSGDLSVYWYQQSLDQGLQFLIQYYNGEERAKGNILERFSAQQFPDLHSELNLSSLELGDSALYFCASSSGEGRARGYTFGSGTRLTVV.

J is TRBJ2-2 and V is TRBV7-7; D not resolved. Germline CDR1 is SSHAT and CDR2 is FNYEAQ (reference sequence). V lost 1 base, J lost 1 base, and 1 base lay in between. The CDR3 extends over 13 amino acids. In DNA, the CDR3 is TGTGCCAGCAGCTTAGGGAACACCGGGGAGCTGTTTTTT. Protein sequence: CASSLGNTGELFF.

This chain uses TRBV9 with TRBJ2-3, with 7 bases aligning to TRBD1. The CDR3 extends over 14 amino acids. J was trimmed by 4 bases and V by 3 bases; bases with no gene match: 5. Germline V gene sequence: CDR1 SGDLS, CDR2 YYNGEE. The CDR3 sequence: CASSGRTGADTQYF. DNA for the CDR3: TGTGCCAGCAGCGGAAGAACAGGGGCAGATACGCAGTATTTT. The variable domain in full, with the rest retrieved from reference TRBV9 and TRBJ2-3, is DSGVTQTPKHLITATGQRVTLRCSPRSGDLSVYWYQQSLDQGLQFLIQYYNGEERAKGNILERFSAQQFPDLHSELNLSSLELGDSALYFCASSGRTGADTQYFGPGTRLTVL.

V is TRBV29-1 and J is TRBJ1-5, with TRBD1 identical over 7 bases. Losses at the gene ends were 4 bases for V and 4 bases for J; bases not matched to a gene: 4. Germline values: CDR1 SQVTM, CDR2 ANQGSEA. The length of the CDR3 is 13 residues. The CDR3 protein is CSVVQTGNQPQHF. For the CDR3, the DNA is TGCAGCGTTGTACAGACAGGGAATCAGCCCCAGCATTTT.

CDR3 bases: TGTGCCAGCAGCTTGGACGGGCGCGGTCAGCCCCAGCATTTT. It encodes CASSLDGRGQPQHF. The V call is TRBV7-2, the J call TRBJ1-5; D is unresolved. Looked up from germline, CDR1 is SGHTA and CDR2 is FQGNSA. The CDR3 contains 14 residues. Trimming took 3 bases from V and 6 from J, leaving 12 bases between them.